This T cell receptor beta chain was recovered during a study of blood T cell repertoires in COVID-19. Study summary: Whether acute or convalescent, the COVID-19 samples came from the United States, Italy and Spain. PBMCs, B-cell-depleted T cells, or T cells provided the cDNA or gDNA that made up the material.

Germline V gives CDR1 SGHNT, CDR2 YYREEE (reference sequence). The CDR3 has 17 amino acids. V trimming: 3 bases; J trimming: 6 bases; junction bases outside the gene matches: 13. In the authors' methods: It was from reference gene primer amplification that nucleated cell counts were estimated. The data were produced by immunoSEQ multiplex PCR, yet TCRdb's version contains in-frame clones alone and is incomplete. V, J and clone size reflect that table, while D and trimming were determined from the DNA. The repertoire has tens of thousands of clones, 70% to 90% of them found once; the top ten carry over 7.5%.

The genes are TRBV5-4 and TRBJ2-3; 10 bases are a match to TRBD1. This TCR was recovered from a human donor with active COVID-19. The donor label of this sample is uncertain. The sample consisted of peripheral blood. The CDR3 sequence: CASSSPRTGGTGDTQYF. The DNA for the CDR3 is TGTGCCAGCAGCTCACCCCGGACAGGGGGTACCGGGGATACGCAGTATTTT.